This entry lists 25 T cell receptor beta chains sequenced from one sample in a study of shared clonotypes between healthy human individuals. The protocol was immunoSEQ multiplex PCR, while the TCRdb copy is restricted to in-frame clones and leaves out a portion. Found here are 2 million to 2.5 million clones, approximately 96% of them singletons; the top ten hold around 0.13%. The specimen was naive CD4+ T cells sorted from blood. Subset denoted: CD45RA+ positively selected. The origin of the receptors is a man aged 18 to 29 in good health.

J is TRBJ1-4 and V is TRBV5-6; possibly TRBD1 for D (6 bases). The CDR3 runs 15 residues. Germline V gives CDR1 SGHDT, CDR2 YYEEEE. The V gene lost 0 bases and the J gene lost 1 base, with 7 bases spanning the gap. The CDR3, as DNA: TGTGCCAGCAGCTTGGCCAGGGGAACTAATGAAAAACTGTTTTTT. Its protein is CASSLARGTNEKLFF.

Notes on this clone: This sample also contains other DNA sequences that code for the same CDR3. J is TRBJ2-1 and V is TRBV10-3; unclear D gene. CDR3 length equals 12 residues. V was pared by 0 bases and J by 9 bases, with 6 bases between. Germline CDR1 and CDR2: ENHRY and SYGVKD. DNA for the CDR3: TGTGCCATCAGTGAGTCGACGGCTGAGCAGTTCTTC. As protein: CAISESTAEQFF.

V and J are TRBV6-5 and TRBJ1-1; the match to TRBD1 covers 10 bases. The CDR3 is made up of 12 amino acids. Germline V gene lookup returns CDR1 MNHEY and CDR2 SVGAGI. J lost 11 bases, V lost 5 bases, and 5 bases had no gene match. The CDR3 reads CASSRQGAAAFF. DNA for the CDR3: TGTGCCAGCAGTCGACAGGGGGCGGCTGCTTTCTTT.

The rearrangement joins TRBV30 to TRBJ2-7; 7 bases fit TRBD1. Trimming cost V 3 bases and J 2 bases; bases outside gene matches: 13. CDR3 size: 16 residues. CDR1 is GTSNPN and CDR2 is SVGIG in the germline V gene (reference sequence). In DNA form, the CDR3 reads TGTGCCTGGAGCCCGGGACAGAAGGACCTCGCCTACGAGCAGTACTTC. Amino acids: CAWSPGQKDLAYEQYF.

V and J are TRBV6-1 and TRBJ2-3; TRBD2 matches 10 bases. This CDR3 spans 15 amino acids. The junction had 5 bases not matched to a gene; V was cut back by 6 bases and J by 2 bases. Germline CDR1 MNHNS, CDR2 SASEGT. The CDR3 is CASSPGTSVTDTQYF. As DNA, the CDR3 is TGTGCCAGCAGCCCCGGGACTAGCGTCACAGATACGCAGTATTTT.

As for this clone: Distinct nucleotide sequences in the sample also encode this CDR3. This chain links TRBV19 with TRBJ1-2; D might be TRBD1 (5 bases). The CDR3 consists of 13 residues. V gave up 3 bases and J gave up 7 bases, with 12 bases separating them. CDR1 and CDR2 (germline): LNHDA, SQIVND (reference sequence). CDR3 sequence (DNA): TGTGCCAGTAGTATCTCGGGGGTTGGTGGCTACACCTTC. Translated, it gives CASSISGVGGYTF. The complete variable domain, with remaining parts taken from reference TRBV19 and TRBJ1-2, reads DGGITQSPKYLFRKEGQNVTLSCEQNLNHDAMYWYRQDPGQGLRLIYYSQIVNDFQKGDIAEGYSVSREKKESFPLTVTSAQKNPTAFYLCASSISGVGGYTFGSGTRLTVV.

The chain joins TRBV5-6 to TRBJ1-5; 10 bases map to TRBD1. CDR3 length: 15 residues. V shed 4 bases, J shed 6 bases, and the junction held 7 bases outside the gene matches. The V gene's germline CDR1 is SGHDT and CDR2 YYEEEE. The CDR3 here is CASSPDRGSGQPQHF. The DNA for the CDR3 is TGTGCCAGCAGCCCGGACAGGGGGTCGGGTCAGCCCCAGCATTTT.

The gene calls are TRBV4-1 and TRBJ1-4, with D uncertain. V lost 1 base, J lost 0 bases, and 12 bases lay in between. The CDR3 covers 17 residues. CDR1 and CDR2 (germline): MGHRA, YSYEKL. The DNA for the CDR3 is TGCGCCAGCAGCCAAGGGCTGGGGAACTCAACTAATGAAAAACTGTTTTTT. It translates to CASSQGLGNSTNEKLFF.

The chain links TRBV30 to TRBJ1-2; TRBD1 agrees at 10 bases. In germline, CDR1 is GTSNPN, CDR2 SVGIG (reference sequence). V shed 4 bases, J shed 2 bases, and the junction held 1 base outside the gene matches. This CDR3 is built from 13 residues. CDR3 coding DNA: TGTGCCTGGACGGACAGGGGGAACTATGGCTACACCTTC. It specifies CAWTDRGNYGYTF.

This clone was seen only a few times. This rearrangement joins TRBV4-1 to TRBJ1-6, with D possibly being TRBD1 (5 bases). Germline V gene lookup returns CDR1 MGHRA and CDR2 YSYEKL. Trimming cost V 0 bases and J 9 bases, with 15 bases left between them. The CDR3 extends over 16 amino acids. DNA for the CDR3: TGCGCCAGCAGCCAAGATAAAGGAACAGGACGTTCACCCCTCCACTTT. As protein: CASSQDKGTGRSPLHF.

This clone was counted once. The gene calls are TRBV21-1 and TRBJ1-5. TRBV21-1 constitutes a pseudogene. The CDR3 totals 15 residues. This CDR3 reads CASAKDSSLDQPQHF. The DNA for the CDR3 is TGTGCCAGCGCCAAGGACTCTTCCCTTGATCAGCCCCAGCATTTT.

J is TRBJ1-2 and V is TRBV6-6; D remains unclear. The ends were cut back, 7 bases at V and 0 bases at J, with 12 bases in the middle. This CDR3 region has 14 residues. The germline V gene has CDR1 MNHNY and CDR2 SVGAGI (reference sequence). The CDR3 reads CASTLEETNYGYTF. CDR3 sequence (DNA): TGTGCCAGCACCCTAGAGGAGACTAACTATGGCTACACCTTC.

A single count supports this clone. The chain employs TRBV10-2 and TRBJ2-3; 8 bases map to TRBD2. The ends lost 2 bases at V and 4 bases at J; junction bases unmatched: 5. Germline V CDR1 and CDR2: WSHSY, SAAADI. The CDR3 sequence is 15 residues long. The CDR3 loop is CASSEGRRGADTQYF. The CDR3 nucleotides are TGCGCCAGCAGTGAGGGTCGGCGGGGGGCAGATACGCAGTATTTT.

This chain links TRBV5-4 with TRBJ2-1; 9 bases align to TRBD1. Losses at the gene ends were 3 bases for V and 3 bases for J; bases not matched to a gene: 4. Germline assignment: CDR1 SGHNT and CDR2 YYREEE (reference sequence). The CDR3 totals 15 residues. Here the CDR3 DNA reads TGTGCCAGCAGCTGGGGGGACAGGGTCTACAATGAGCAGTTCTTC. This encodes CASSWGDRVYNEQFF.

The chain joins TRBV27 to TRBJ2-1; 12 positions agree with TRBD2. Germline trimming cut 9 bases from V and 5 bases from J; bases unmatched to any gene: 20. This CDR3 has 19 residues. Per germline, CDR1 MNHEY and CDR2 SMNVEV (reference sequence). The CDR3 DNA sequence: TGTGCCAGAACAGACAGGGGGCGTGAGTGGACTAGCGGGAACAATGAGCAGTTCTTC. Its protein product is CARTDRGREWTSGNNEQFF.

The chain has TRBV7-8 and TRBJ1-1; D gene uncertain. This CDR3 is built from 14 residues. Germline V gene data show CDR1 as SGHVS and CDR2 as FQNEAQ. The germline V and J ends were trimmed by 2 bases and 0 bases, with 7 bases remaining between them. As DNA, the CDR3 is TGTGCCAGCAGCTTACAACCGCTGAACACTGAAGCTTTCTTT. Amino acid sequence: CASSLQPLNTEAFF. The entire variable domain, with the rest obtained from reference TRBV7-8 and TRBJ1-1, is as follows: GAGVSQSPRYKVAKRGQDVALRCDPISGHVSLFWYQQALGQGPEFLTYFQNEAQLDKSGLPSDRFFAERPEGSVSTLKIQRTQQEDSAVYLCASSLQPLNTEAFFGQGTRLTVV.

The gene calls are TRBV7-9 and TRBJ2-7; 8 bases match TRBD2. V shed 1 base, J shed 6 bases, and the junction held 11 bases outside the gene matches. This CDR3 comprises 16 residues. Germline V gives CDR1 SEHNR, CDR2 FQNEAQ (reference sequence). The CDR3 reads CASSLGGSGTVGEQYF. The CDR3 DNA follows: TGTGCCAGCAGCTTAGGTGGTAGCGGGACGGTCGGCGAGCAGTACTTC.

The chain carries TRBV6-1 and TRBJ2-1; D uncertain. The V and J ends lost 4 bases and 4 bases respectively, with 11 bases between them. CDR1 and CDR2 from the germline V gene are MNHNS and SASEGT. The CDR3 loop spans 14 amino acids. The CDR3 region is CASSVRQVYNEQFF. The CDR3 bases are TGTGCCAGCAGTGTGCGGCAGGTTTACAATGAGCAGTTCTTC.

This clone was observed once. The V call is TRBV28, the J call TRBJ2-1; maybe TRBD1 (6 bases). CDR3 length: 18 amino acids. The germline gives CDR1 MDHEN, CDR2 SYDVKM. With 6 bases removed from V and 0 bases from J, the gap between germline ends came to 21 bases. CDR3 nucleotides: TGTGCCAGCAGCCCTAGTACGACAGGTTATCGCTCCTACAATGAGCAGTTCTTC. Protein product: CASSPSTTGYRSYNEQFF.

This rearrangement joins TRBV7-9 to TRBJ2-1; 8 bases are a match to TRBD2. V shed 5 bases and J 2 bases; nucleotides not matched to a gene: 5. Germline V gene sequence: CDR1 SEHNR, CDR2 FQNEAQ (reference sequence). This CDR3 is built from 15 residues. This CDR3 reads CASSRSGGPYNEQFF. DNA of the CDR3: TGTGCCAGCAGCCGGAGCGGGGGCCCCTACAATGAGCAGTTCTTC.

The V call is TRBV9, the J call TRBJ2-5; 10 bases match TRBD2. From germline, CDR1 is SGDLS and CDR2 YYNGEE. V dropped 0 bases and J dropped 1; count of bases not matched to a gene: 3. CDR3 length equals 16 residues. The CDR3 DNA follows: TGTGCCAGCAGCGTAGTTAGCGGGGGGTCCCAAGAGACCCAGTACTTC. Encoded protein: CASSVVSGGSQETQYF.

The chain's CDR3 is CASRARGRFQYF. In DNA form, the CDR3 reads TGTGCCAGCAGGGCCAGGGGACGCTTTCAGTACTTC. This chain joins TRBV28 and TRBJ2-4; tentatively, D is TRBD1 (6 bases). V was cut by 6 bases and J by 11 bases, with 14 bases left in between. The CDR3 consists of 12 residues. CDR1 is MDHEN and CDR2 is SYDVKM in the germline V gene.

V and J are TRBV7-9 and TRBJ2-3; 9 bases are a match to TRBD2. Losses at the gene ends were 1 base for V and 4 bases for J; bases not matched to a gene: 6. Germline V lookup: CDR1 SEHNR, CDR2 FQNEAQ (reference sequence). The CDR3 consists of 16 residues. The DNA of the CDR3 is TGTGCCAGCAGCTTAGAGCTAGCGGGGAAGGCAGATACGCAGTATTTT. This gives the protein CASSLELAGKADTQYF.

The rearrangement joins TRBV5-1 to TRBJ2-2, with D uncertain. CDR1 SGHRS and CDR2 YFSETQ come from the germline V gene. Trimming left V 1 base short and J 4 bases short, with 11 bases between. The CDR3 has 15 amino acids. CDR3 sequence reads: CASSLRHTTTGELFF. The CDR3 nucleotides read TGCGCCAGCAGCTTGCGGCATACTACCACCGGGGAGCTGTTTTTT.

V gene TRBV11-2 combines with J gene TRBJ2-1, with 8 bases that match TRBD2. This CDR3 spans 13 amino acids. The V and J ends lost 5 bases and 5 bases, in that order; junction bases with no gene match: 2. The germline CDR1 and CDR2 sequences are SGHAT and FQNNGV. CDR3 DNA sequence: TGTGCCAGCAGCCTAGCGGGCAACAATGAGCAGTTCTTC. As protein: CASSLAGNNEQFF.